The following is a T cell receptor (beta chain) sequence with its context. This clone was counted a single time. Its antigen target is currently unknown. The record has no base qualities; no much larger clone is one base away. Reading the label with the study, this specimen's time point is: cycle 2 day 1 (C2D1) of nivolumab. Relapse after autologous stem cell transplantation had occurred in all trial patients, and cohorts A, B and C were distinguished by prior brentuximab vedotin exposure. A total of over 55 patients with relapsed/refractory classical Hodgkin lymphoma made up the trial cohort, and each patient's best overall response was complete response, partial response or progressive disease. Single-agent nivolumab was administered to trial patients in the multi-cohort phase II CheckMate 205 trial. An independent review committee assessed best overall response using the 2007 International Working Group response criteria. Trial PBMCs were collected immediately before nivolumab initiation (C1D1) and during therapy at cycle 2 day 1 and cycle 4 day 1. Peripheral blood was collected in 8 mL Vacutainer Cell Preparation Tubes, from which PBMCs were isolated by centrifugation and then cryopreserved.

These data come from a study of PD-1 blockade in classical Hodgkin lymphoma (dated by TCRdb to 2018 to 2020). Background for the entire study: Nivolumab dosing was 3 mg/kg intravenously every 2 weeks, continuing until either disease progression or unacceptable toxicity. A peripheral blood immune signature of response to PD-1 blockade in classical Hodgkin lymphoma was defined using TCR beta sequencing and CyTOF.

Genomic DNA was isolated using the Qiagen DNeasy kit from unsorted PBMCs as well as from negatively selected CD4+ and CD8+ fractions. TCR beta CDR3 regions were subjected to amplification by immunoSEQ multiplex PCR with primers that anneal to V and J segments. A synthetic immune receptor repertoire was used to minimize amplification bias, and any remaining bias was removed computationally after sequencing. On the study's bioinformatics: Custom Python scripts were used to quantify repertoire diversity as the Shannon entropy index. Unsorted, CD4+ and CD8+ repertoires were examined separately, except in combined analyses, for which CD4+ and CD8+ sequences were merged in silico. A clone was considered expanded if an increase in frequency of at least 2-fold after treatment relative to C1D1 was found, and a pseudocount of 0.5 was applied to clones undetected at baseline. Singleton clones were defined as clones with 0 or 1 copy at C1D1, and non-singleton clones were defined as clones with 2 or more copies. Clones expanded in unsorted samples were labelled as CD4+, CD8+ or unknown by matching protein sequences in sorted samples from the same patient. Diversity changes from C1D1 to C4D1 were tested in paired samples using Wilcoxon tests. The clones in this table, taken by TCRdb from immuneACCESS, are in-frame only. Not every clone is retained; where verified, under half of the shortfall comes from an unresolved V gene, and the cause of the rest is unknown. V, J and clone size were drawn from that table, and D and trimming were deduced from the DNA. The sample profile shows 25,000 to 35,000 clones; under 75% of them were found once. Together, the top ten hold roughly 15% of the sample.

Inclusive of the bounding cysteine and phenylalanine, the CDR3 is 15 residues long. Only the CDR3 region is kept as DNA, spanning 45 bases read in frame from base 1. V is cut back by 7 bases and J by 5 bases, with 9 bases in the junction unmatched. The germline V gene specifies SNHLY as CDR1 and FYNNEI as CDR2. Points the paper makes about the study in general: The study covered only a single clinical trial cohort, and the causes of the repertoire differences, possibly disease activity or prior therapy, were still not defined. Trial patients with a complete response had baseline diversity similar to that of newly diagnosed patients, while partial responders and progressors had significantly lower diversity. CD4+ but not CD8+ TCR diversity rose significantly by C4D1 (p=0.0027 vs p=0.16), most apparent in complete responders (p=0.02). Baseline TCR diversity was reported as lower in newly diagnosed patients than in healthy donors, and lower still in relapsed/refractory patients. Diversity was lower in patients who began nivolumab less than 1 year after ASCT, so these patients were left out of later analyses to avoid confounding by immune reconstitution.

The source is a human donor with classical Hodgkin lymphoma. Sample: peripheral blood mononuclear cells (PBMCs), taken before the second cycle of nivolumab. This chain joins TRBV2 to TRBJ1-1; 11 central nucleotides agree with TRBD1. For the CDR3, the sequence is CASNGQGARETEAFF. Here is the DNA: TGTGCCAGCAACGGACAGGGGGCGCGTGAAACTGAAGCTTTCTTT.